This entry features one T cell receptor beta chain sequence. The source of the sample is a study of control samples from healthy donors and cancer patients. Sequencing used immunoSEQ multiplex PCR; TCRdb keeps in-frame clones, though not all of them. There are approximately 90,000 clones in the sample; 85% occur only once, and around 20% lies in the top ten. V dropped 7 bases and J dropped 3 bases, with 19 bases sitting between them. CDR3 length: 16 residues. Germline V gene sequence: CDR1 SNHLY, CDR2 FYNNEI. This receptor was obtained from a man younger than 40 in good health. The V and J genes are TRBV2 and TRBJ1-5; D may be TRBD1 (6 bases). Sequenced input: blood. The CDR3 nucleotides read TGTGCCAGCACAGGACTCGGACAGCAATACAATCAGCCCCAGCATTTT. Amino acid sequence: CASTGLGQQYNQPQHF.